This TCR beta chain was profiled in a study of T cell changes during pregnancy in multiple sclerosis. Using immunoSEQ multiplex PCR, the repertoire was profiled, and TCRdb retains in-frame clones only, with some absent. The sample includes some 60,000 clones, 93% of them seen just once. This CDR3 has 18 amino acids. Germline values: CDR1 SGHTA, CDR2 FQGNSA. Trimming shortened V by 3 bases and J by 0 bases, and 19 bases separated the two germline ends. The receptor was isolated from a female donor with multiple sclerosis, enrolled in a pregnancy study. The source material was peripheral blood, sampled after pregnancy. The genes are TRBV7-2 and TRBJ2-3; weak D call: TRBD1 (6 bases). CDR3 sequence: CASSFSHLTGVSTDTQYF. The CDR3 DNA is TGTGCCAGCAGCTTCTCGCACCTGACAGGAGTAAGCACAGATACGCAGTATTTT.